Given below is one TCR beta chain in context. Researchers ran the PCR with 60 Vbeta and 13 Jbeta primers. Measured with immunoSEQ multiplex PCR; TCRdb has only the in-frame clones, and not every one. Of about 160,000 clones listed, roughly 87% are singletons. This entry is derived from a study of cytomegalovirus exposure and HLA in healthy donors. CDR3 length: 13 residues. What was sequenced was PBMCs. This rearrangement joins TRBV12-2 to TRBJ1-1; TRBD1, as called in the table, went unchecked against the DNA. TRBV12-2 is deemed a pseudogene. This TCR was sampled from a woman younger than 45 in good health and CMV-seronegative. CDR3: CASRLARGTEAFF. As DNA, the CDR3 is TGTGCAAGTCGCTTAGCCAGGGGTACTGAAGCTTTCTTT.